The sequence of this TCR beta chain was determined in a study of pediatric ulcerative colitis. Study outcomes and limitations: Repertoires came from total lymphocyte DNA, not specific subsets.

As regards this clone: Its antigen is as yet unknown.

Germline V CDR1 and CDR2: LNHDA, SQIVND (reference sequence). The J segment lost 4 bases and the V segment lost 8 bases, leaving 13 bases of the junction unmatched. The CDR3 has 15 amino acids. The survey-level immunoSEQ assay was used. Produced via immunoSEQ multiplex PCR; TCRdb's table is partial and in-frame only. Altogether 25,000 to 35,000 clones are present, roughly 82% being singletons, with the ten largest covering 3.5% to 4.5%. The rearrangement links TRBV19 to TRBJ1-1; 7 bases are shared with TRBD1. What was sequenced was blood. The receptor was derived from a boy aged 5-17 years with severe ulcerative colitis. CDR3 DNA sequence: TGTGCCAGTGCCCCTAGACAGGGTGTTAGCACTGAAGCTTTCTTT. Protein product: CASAPRQGVSTEAFF. The whole variable domain, filled in from reference TRBV19 and TRBJ1-1, reads DGGITQSPKYLFRKEGQNVTLSCEQNLNHDAMYWYRQDPGQGLRLIYYSQIVNDFQKGDIAEGYSVSREKKESFPLTVTSAQKNPTAFYLCASAPRQGVSTEAFFGQGTRLTVV.